The T cell receptor (beta chain) under discussion was sequenced for a study of T cells in Graves' hyperthyroidism and ophthalmopathy. Study-wide results and caveats: Ophthalmopathy and stable hyperthyroidism were told apart by a 13 V-J model.

CDR1 SGHRS and CDR2 YFSETQ come from the germline V gene. V lost 1 base to trimming and J lost 6 bases; unmatched junction nucleotides: 7. The CDR3 loop spans 15 amino acids. What was amplified from RNA transcripts were TCR beta CDR3 regions. An initial round of RT-PCR targeting the TCR CDR3 relied on the HTBI primer set. TCRdb processed the multiplex PCR reads anew with MiXCR; each CDR3 protein has one entry. The profile shows about half a million distinct CDR3 sequences, 15% to 20% of them singletons. This clonotype was seen a handful of times. Antigen: not known. At least 3 on the Clinical Activity Score was recorded for ophthalmopathy patients, who also had NOSPECS grade at least 4 and duration under 3 months.

This clonotype was obtained from a man between 35 and 55 years old with Graves' ophthalmopathy. The J gene is TRBJ2-7, the V gene TRBV5-1; 10 bases map to TRBD2. The sample comprised blood. The CDR3 loop reads CASSLSAGTSAEQYF. CDR3 sequence (DNA): TGCGCCAGCAGCTTGTCGGCCGGGACTAGCGCCGAGCAGTACTTC.